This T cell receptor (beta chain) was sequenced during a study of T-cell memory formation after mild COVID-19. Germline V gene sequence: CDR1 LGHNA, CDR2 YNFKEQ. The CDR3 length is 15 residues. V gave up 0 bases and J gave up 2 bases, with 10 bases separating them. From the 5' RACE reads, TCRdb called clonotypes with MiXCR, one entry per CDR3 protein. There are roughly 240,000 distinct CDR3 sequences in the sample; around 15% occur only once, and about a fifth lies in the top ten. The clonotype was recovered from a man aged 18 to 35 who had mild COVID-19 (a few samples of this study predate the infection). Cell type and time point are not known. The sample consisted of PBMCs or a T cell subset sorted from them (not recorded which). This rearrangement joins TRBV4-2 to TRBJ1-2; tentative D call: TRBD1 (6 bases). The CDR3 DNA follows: TGTGCCAGCAGCCAAGATACGGGGGCGAACTATGGCTACACCTTC. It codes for CASSQDTGANYGYTF.